A single sample is the source of the 13 T cell receptor beta chains below, sequenced in a study of T cell responses to AZD1222 COVID-19 vaccine. Only in-frame clones appear in the TCRdb table, and some are missing; sequencing was by immunoSEQ multiplex PCR. The data contain approximately 130,000 clones, approximately 94% of them singletons. The starting material was peripheral blood, obtained on day 0 of AZD1222 vaccination. The source of these receptors is an adult in good health.

The chain is built from TRBV5-1 and TRBJ2-2; D is possibly TRBD1 or TRBD2 (6 bases each). This CDR3 contains 16 residues. V was shortened by 6 bases and J by 6 bases, with 21 bases between the two germline ends. Germline V gene sequence: CDR1 SGHRS, CDR2 YFSETQ. The CDR3 protein is CASTWITTGGAGELFF. The CDR3 coding sequence is TGCGCCAGCACTTGGATCACGACAGGAGGGGCCGGGGAGCTGTTTTTT.

This sequence joins TRBV28 and TRBJ2-7; tentative D call: TRBD2 (6 bases). The CDR3 runs 13 residues. The ends were cut back, 3 bases at V and 6 bases at J, with 12 bases in the middle. In germline, CDR1 is MDHEN, CDR2 SYDVKM. CDR3 nucleotides: TGTGCCAGCAGTTTTAGAAGGGGAGGCGAGCAGTACTTC. It yields the protein CASSFRRGGEQYF.

This clone appeared once. The CDR3 DNA is TGTGCCAGCAGCTTAGGTGGCAGGGGTACTGAAAAACTGTTTTTT. Its protein is CASSLGGRGTEKLFF. The chain employs TRBV7-2 and TRBJ1-4, with TRBD1 as a possible D gene (6 bases). Trimming left V 1 base short and J 7 bases short, with 13 bases between. Germline V gives CDR1 SGHTA, CDR2 FQGNSA. The CDR3 is 15 amino acids.

The V and J genes are TRBV24-1 and TRBJ1-3; D unresolved. The ends were cut back, 1 base at V and 5 bases at J, with 11 bases in the middle. This CDR3 spans 15 amino acids. The V gene's germline CDR1 is KGHDR and CDR2 SFDVKD. CDR3 nucleotide sequence: TGTGCCACCAGTGATTTAGGACTGGAAAGAAACACCATATATTTT. Translated: CATSDLGLERNTIYF.

The rearrangement uses TRBV2 and TRBJ1-4; possibly TRBD1 for D (5 bases). Looked up from germline, CDR1 is SNHLY and CDR2 is FYNNEI. With 6 bases removed from V and 1 base from J, the gap between germline ends came to 12 bases. The CDR3 is 15 amino acids. The CDR3 sequence is CASSVRQLTNEKLFF. Here the CDR3 DNA reads TGTGCCAGCAGCGTTCGACAGTTAACTAATGAAAAACTGTTTTTT. Drawing the rest from reference TRBV2 and TRBJ1-4, the complete variable domain is EPEVTQTPSHQVTQMGQEVILRCVPISNHLYFYWYRQILGQKVEFLVSFYNNEISEKSEIFDDQFSVERPDGSNFTLKIRSTKLEDSAMYFCASSVRQLTNEKLFFGSGTQLSVL.

This chain connects TRBV7-2 to TRBJ2-6; unclear D gene. The V gene lost 2 bases and the J gene lost 0 bases, with 11 bases spanning the gap. Germline V gene data show CDR1 as SGHTA and CDR2 as FQGNSA. The CDR3 is 17 amino acids. The CDR3 region has the DNA TGTGCCAGCAGCTTAACGTCAGAACGCTCTGGGGCCAACGTCCTGACTTTC. Protein sequence: CASSLTSERSGANVLTF.

This clone was found once. V gene TRBV7-2 combines with J gene TRBJ1-2; a weak D match, TRBD1 (6 bases). The V end lost 5 bases, the J end lost 4 bases, and 14 bases lay between the germline ends. The CDR3 is 14 residues long. Germline CDR1 reads SGHTA; CDR2 reads FQGNSA. CDR3 region: CASSTQGRAYGYTF. DNA for the CDR3: TGTGCCAGCAGCACACAGGGCAGGGCCTATGGCTACACCTTC.

The chain couples TRBV4-3 to TRBJ2-3; D is undetermined. With 3 bases removed from V and 4 bases from J, the gap between germline ends came to 8 bases. The CDR3 extends over 13 amino acids. CDR1 and CDR2 (germline): LGHNA, YSLEER. The CDR3 DNA sequence: TGCGCCAGCAGCCACGGGCAAGCAGATACGCAGTATTTT. The encoded protein is CASSHGQADTQYF.

The J gene is TRBJ2-7, the V gene TRBV3-1 (or the pseudogene TRBV3-2); D ambiguous. V lost 1 base and J lost 2, with 12 bases in between. This CDR3 is 15 amino acids long. Germline CDR1 reads LGHDT; CDR2 reads YNNKEL (reference sequence). The CDR3 is CASSQVGKSTYEQYF. CDR3 nucleotides: TGTGCCAGCAGCCAAGTTGGGAAGAGCACCTACGAGCAGTACTTC.

The chain couples TRBV28 to TRBJ1-3; D ambiguous. The CDR3 consists of 14 residues. Germline values: CDR1 MDHEN, CDR2 SYDVKM. V lost 4 bases and J 0 bases, leaving 7 bases between the germline ends. CDR3 sequence (DNA): TGTGCCAGCAGTTCCCGCTTCTCTGGAAACACCATATATTTT. Protein product: CASSSRFSGNTIYF.

The V gene is TRBV4-2, the J gene TRBJ2-6; no reliable D call. V lost 0 bases to trimming and J lost 0 bases, with 24 bases between them. Per the germline V gene, CDR1 is LGHNA and CDR2 is YNFKEQ. The CDR3 sequence is 22 residues long. The CDR3 reads CASSQDDRIRAAPFSGANVLTF. The CDR3 DNA is TGTGCCAGCAGCCAAGATGACCGCATACGGGCGGCACCCTTCTCTGGGGCCAACGTCCTGACTTTC.

This clone appeared a single time. The chain combines TRBV28 with TRBJ2-7, with TRBD2 matching 7 bases. Germline loops: CDR1 MDHEN, CDR2 SYDVKM. J gave up 6 bases and V 6 bases, and 11 bases lay outside the gene matches. The CDR3 has 14 residues. CDR3 nucleotides: TGTGCCAGCAGCCAGCCGGGGAGGGTGGGCGAGCAGTACTTC. Its translation is CASSQPGRVGEQYF.

The genes are TRBV10-3 and TRBJ2-1; 10 bases line up with TRBD1. Per germline, CDR1 ENHRY and CDR2 SYGVKD. Trimming cost V 6 bases and J 6 bases; bases outside gene matches: 5. The CDR3 covers 14 residues. Written as DNA, the CDR3 is TGTGCCATCAGCCGGGACAGGGGCGCCAATGAGCAGTTCTTC. Translated, it gives CAISRDRGANEQFF.